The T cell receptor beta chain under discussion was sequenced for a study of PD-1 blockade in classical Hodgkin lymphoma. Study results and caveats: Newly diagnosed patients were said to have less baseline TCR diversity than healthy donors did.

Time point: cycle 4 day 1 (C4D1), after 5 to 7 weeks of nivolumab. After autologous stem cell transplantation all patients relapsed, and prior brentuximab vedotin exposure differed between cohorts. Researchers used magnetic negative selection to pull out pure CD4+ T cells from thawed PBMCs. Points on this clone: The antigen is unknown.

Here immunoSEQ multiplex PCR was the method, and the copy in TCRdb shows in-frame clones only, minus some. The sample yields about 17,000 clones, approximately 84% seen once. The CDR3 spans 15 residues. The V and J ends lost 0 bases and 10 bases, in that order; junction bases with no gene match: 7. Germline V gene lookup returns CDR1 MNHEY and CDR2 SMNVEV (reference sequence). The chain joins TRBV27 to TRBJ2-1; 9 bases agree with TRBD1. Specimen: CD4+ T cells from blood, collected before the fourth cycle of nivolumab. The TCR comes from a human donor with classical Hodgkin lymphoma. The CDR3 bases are TGTGCCAGCAGTTTATCCTCGAACAGGGGGCGAGAGCAGTTCTTC. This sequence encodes CASSLSSNRGREQFF.